These T cell receptor beta chains were read from a single sample in a study of blood T cell repertoires in COVID-19. This table comes from immunoSEQ multiplex PCR, and its TCRdb copy is limited to in-frame clones, with some not included. The sample holds about 32,000 clones, over 85% seen once. Source material: peripheral blood. Receptors were obtained from a male donor with active COVID-19. Both conserved end residues are part of each CDR3. D genes are given only for firm matches. Clone size, where shown, is once, few, many, or a class for clones that have expanded.

d_gene	j_gene	v_gene	abundance	CDR3nt	CDR3aa
TRBD1	TRBJ2-3	TRBV9	once	TGTGCCAGCAGCCCAAGACAGGGGGGAAGCACAGATACGCAGTATTTT	CASSPRQGGSTDTQYF
NA	TRBJ2-7	TRBV25-1	NA	TGTGCCAGCAGTGACCAAATACAGGGTACCTCCTACGAGCAGTACTTC	CASSDQIQGTSYEQYF
TRBD2	TRBJ2-5	TRBV9	NA	TGTGCCAGCAGCGTAGGGGTAGCGGGTGCAGAGACCCAGTACTTC	CASSVGVAGAETQYF
NA	TRBJ2-2	TRBV18	NA	TGTGCCAGCTCACCACAAAACAGGGCTAGCACCGGGGAGCTGTTTTTT	CASSPQNRASTGELFF
NA	TRBJ2-5	TRBV7-6	NA	TGTGCCAGCAGCCCACCGGACCAAGAGACCCAGTACTTC	CASSPPDQETQYF
TRBD1	TRBJ1-2	TRBV9	NA	TGTGCCAGCAGCGAAGGACAGGGGAACTATGGCTACACCTTC	CASSEGQGNYGYTF
TRBD1	TRBJ2-5	TRBV19	NA	TGTGCCAGTAGTCCATACGGGACAGCCGAGACCCAGTACTTC	CASSPYGTAETQYF
TRBD1	TRBJ1-4	TRBV4-1	NA	TGCGCCACACAAAGGGGGCCGGCGGTCGGTGAAAAACTGTTTTTT	CATQRGPAVGEKLFF
NA	TRBJ1-1	TRBV6-5	NA	TGTGCCAGCAACTCAAACACTGAAGCTTTCTTT	CASNSNTEAFF
TRBD1	TRBJ1-2	TRBV19	NA	TGTGCCAGTAGTACGACCGTACAGGGGACCCGTGGCTACACCTTC	CASSTTVQGTRGYTF
TRBD1	TRBJ2-7	TRBV11-3	NA	TGTGCCAGCGTACACAGGGGGTATCAGGACGAGCAGTACTTC	CASVHRGYQDEQYF
NA	TRBJ2-1	TRBV24-1	NA	TGTGCCACCAGTGATCTTAACAATGAGCAGTTCTTC	CATSDLNNEQFF
NA	TRBJ1-1	TRBV3-1/TRBV3-2	NA	TGTGCCAGCAGCCCCAGGGACTCTAGGGCTGAAGCTTTCTTT	CASSPRDSRAEAFF
TRBD2	TRBJ2-1	TRBV5-5	NA	TGTGCCAGCAGCACTAGCGGGGGGGCCAGGGATGAGCAGTTCTTC	CASSTSGGARDEQFF
TRBD1	TRBJ1-4	TRBV7-9	NA	TGTGCCAGCAGCCTCCGGACAGGGCCGGTCGGTGAAAAACTGTTTTTT	CASSLRTGPVGEKLFF
TRBD1	TRBJ2-3	TRBV7-2	NA	TGTGCCAGCAGCCCGGTCGGGCAGGGGGCGCCGGCAGGCACAGATACGCAGTATTTT	CASSPVGQGAPAGTDTQYF
NA	TRBJ2-7	TRBV3-1/TRBV3-2	NA	TGTGCCAGCAGCCCTGATTACATCTCCTACGAGCAGTACTTC	CASSPDYISYEQYF
NA	TRBJ2-7	TRBV7-2	NA	TGTGCCAGCAGCTTCAATTGGCTTTCCTACGAGCAGTACTTC	CASSFNWLSYEQYF
NA	TRBJ2-1	TRBV18	NA	TGTGCCAGCTCACCACCGGAGGGGAATGAGCAGTTCTTC	CASSPPEGNEQFF
NA	TRBJ1-2	TRBV6-2/TRBV6-3	NA	TGTGCCAGCAGTTACCAGCAGGGCGCGGCGGCTAACTATGGCTACACCTTC	CASSYQQGAAANYGYTF
TRBD1	TRBJ1-6	TRBV7-2	once	TGTGCCAGCAGCTTAGTGCGCCAGGGGGCTTCACCCCTCCACTTT	CASSLVRQGASPLHF
TRBD1	TRBJ2-3	TRBV5-4	NA	TGTGCCAGCCGACCGGGACAGTACACAGATACGCAGTATTTT	CASRPGQYTDTQYF
NA	TRBJ2-7	TRBV6-2/TRBV6-3	few	TGTGCCAGCAGCTTCGCCTACGAGCAGTACTTC	CASSFAYEQYF
NA	TRBJ1-5	TRBV7-9	NA	TGTGCCAGCAGCGCAACAGGGATCCAAAGCCAGCCCCAGCATTTT	CASSATGIQSQPQHF
NA	TRBJ1-1	TRBV3-1/TRBV3-2	few	TGTGCCAGCACCTGGGGTGGGGCTGGATCCACTGAAGCTTTCTTT	CASTWGGAGSTEAFF
TRBD1	TRBJ1-2	TRBV5-6	NA	TGTGCCAGCACCCCGGGACAGGGTGATTTTTATGGCTACACCTTC	CASTPGQGDFYGYTF
TRBD2	TRBJ2-3	TRBV18	NA	TGTGCCAGCTCACCAAGTTTAGCGGGGCCAGATACGCAGTATTTT	CASSPSLAGPDTQYF
NA	TRBJ1-1	TRBV7-3	NA	TGTGCCAGCAGCCCGAGACAAGACACTGAAGCTTTCTTT	CASSPRQDTEAFF
TRBD1	TRBJ2-1	TRBV29-1	NA	TGCAGCGTCCTGACAGGGATGGGGAGCTCCTACAATGAGCAGTTCTTC	CSVLTGMGSSYNEQFF
NA	TRBJ1-2	TRBV3-1/TRBV3-2	once	TGTGCCAGCAGCCAAGATCCTTTCCTTAGCGGCCATGGCTACACCTTC	CASSQDPFLSGHGYTF
TRBD1	TRBJ1-4	TRBV5-4	NA	TGTGCCAGCAAATACCGGGGACAGGGTAATGAAAAACTGTTTTTT	CASKYRGQGNEKLFF
TRBD1	TRBJ2-1	TRBV6-6	once	TGTGCCAGCACTTACAGGGGGTTCAATGAGCAGTTCTTC	CASTYRGFNEQFF
NA	TRBJ2-3	TRBV7-6	NA	TGTGCCAGCAGCTCCCCCTATGGAGTCACAGATACGCAGTATTTT	CASSSPYGVTDTQYF
NA	TRBJ1-3	TRBV24-1	NA	TGTGCCACCAGTGAAAACCGGGGAGCTGGAAACACCATATATTTT	CATSENRGAGNTIYF
TRBD1	TRBJ2-1	TRBV18	once	TGTGCCAGCTCACGACAGGGGCGAAACAATGAGCAGTTCTTC	CASSRQGRNNEQFF
NA	TRBJ1-1	TRBV5-1	NA	TGCGCCAGCAGCTTGGAGTCGGGGGTGGCCACTGAAGCTTTCTTT	CASSLESGVATEAFF
NA	TRBJ1-3	TRBV6-5	NA	TGTGCCAGCAGAAAAGACACCTCTGGAAACACCATATATTTT	CASRKDTSGNTIYF
TRBD2	TRBJ2-1	TRBV13	NA	TGTGCCAGCAGCTCCGTCCCGGGACTAGCGGGGGGGTCCTACAATGAGCAGTTCTTC	CASSSVPGLAGGSYNEQFF
NA	TRBJ2-5	TRBV11-3	NA	TGTGCCAGCAGCCCAAAAGGATTCCGAGGCCAACAAGAGACCCAGTACTTC	CASSPKGFRGQQETQYF
NA	TRBJ1-1	TRBV7-7	once	TGTGCTAGCAGCCAGGACAGGAACACTGAAGCTTTCTTT	CASSQDRNTEAFF
NA	TRBJ1-4	TRBV6-5	NA	TGTGCCAGCAGTTACTCCAGAGGAAGTGGTGAAAAACTGTTTTTT	CASSYSRGSGEKLFF
NA	TRBJ1-6	TRBV11-2	NA	TGTGCCAGCAGCTTACACAGGGATGGTAATTCACCCCTCCACTTT	CASSLHRDGNSPLHF